The 7 T cell receptor beta chains below were found in one sample sequenced in a study of cytomegalovirus exposure and HLA in healthy donors. Primers included in the PCR were 60 Vbeta and 13 Jbeta primers. Assay used: immunoSEQ multiplex PCR; TCRdb lists only in-frame clones, some missing. The data hold about 180,000 clones, with roughly 80% observed a single time. Sequenced material: PBMCs. The source is a man aged 35 to 55 in good health and CMV-seronegative.

The CDR3 DNA is TGTGCCAGCAGCGTAGTATCAGGGGCCGGCGAGCAGTACTTC. Translating it yields CASSVVSGAGEQYF. J is TRBJ2-7 and V is TRBV9, with D perhaps TRBD1 (6 bases). V lost 0 bases and J lost 6, with 13 bases in between. The CDR3 consists of 14 residues. CDR1 is SGDLS and CDR2 is YYNGEE in the germline V gene.

This chain's CDR3 is CASEAGGLPDTQYF. For the CDR3, the DNA is TGTGCCAGCGAAGCGGGGGGATTACCAGATACGCAGTATTTT. The V gene is TRBV2, the J gene TRBJ2-3, with 9 bases matching TRBD2. Trimming removed 8 bases from V and 4 bases from J; junction bases left unmatched: 7. CDR3 length equals 14 residues. CDR1 and CDR2 from the germline V gene are SNHLY and FYNNEI.

The chain has TRBV2 and TRBJ1-1; D is unclear. This CDR3 region has 13 residues. Germline lookup yields CDR1 SNHLY and CDR2 FYNNEI. Trimming stripped 1 base from V and 2 bases from J, with 5 bases between. CDR3 amino acids: CASSEDLNTEAFF. The CDR3 nucleotides read TGTGCCAGCAGTGAAGACCTAAACACTGAAGCTTTCTTT.

A remark on this clone: Different DNA sequences within this sample yield the same CDR3. The chain uses TRBV5-1 and TRBJ1-1; the D gene is possibly TRBD1 (5 bases). The CDR3 runs to 14 residues. V shed 0 bases and J shed 0 bases, with 6 bases lying between them. Germline-derived CDR1 and CDR2 are SGHRS and YFSETQ. The CDR3 nucleotides are TGCGCCAGCAGCTTGGGGGGGGTGAACACTGAAGCTTTCTTT. This translates into CASSLGGVNTEAFF.

This clone was detected only a few times. This chain connects TRBV7-6 to TRBJ2-3; 10 positions agree with TRBD1. V lost 5 bases and J lost 4; bases outside the gene matches: 9. CDR1 is SGHVS and CDR2 is FNYEAQ in the germline V gene. This CDR3 is built from 16 residues. The CDR3 region has the DNA TGTGCCAGCAGCGTACCGACAGGGGGCCTGTCAGATACGCAGTATTTT. Translation: CASSVPTGGLSDTQYF.

The chain has TRBV4-3 and TRBJ1-4; TRBD1 matches 9 bases. The trim removed 2 bases at V and 10 bases at J, leaving 5 bases unmatched. The V gene's germline CDR1 is LGHNA and CDR2 YSLEER. There are 14 residues in the CDR3. The CDR3 loop is CASSQLTGGLKLFF. In DNA form, the CDR3 reads TGCGCCAGCAGCCAACTGACAGGGGGTCTAAAACTGTTTTTT.

This chain uses TRBV10-3 with TRBJ1-1; 7 bases line up with TRBD1. The junction had 8 bases not matched to a gene; V was cut back by 11 bases and J by 5 bases. CDR1 is ENHRY, CDR2 SYGVKD, per germline. The CDR3 runs to 12 residues. DNA of the CDR3: TGTGCCGCTGACAGGGCCCGTACTGAAGCTTTCTTT. Its protein product is CAADRARTEAFF.